These 4 T cell receptor beta chains were sequenced from one sample in a study of cytomegalovirus exposure and HLA in healthy donors. Use of 60 Vbeta and 13 Jbeta primers characterized the PCR. The data were produced by immunoSEQ multiplex PCR, yet TCRdb's version contains in-frame clones alone and is incomplete. The data hold about 80,000 clones, with 75% to 90% observed a single time. Sample: PBMCs. Receptors originate from a man aged 45-65 years in good health and CMV-seropositive.

V usage is TRBV6-5 and J usage is TRBJ1-1; TRBD1 agrees at 12 bases. CDR3 length: 15 amino acids. The V gene's germline CDR1 is MNHEY and CDR2 SVGAGI. V was clipped by 6 bases and J by 3 bases; unmatched bases: 5. The CDR3 here is CASSPGTGGHTEAFF. CDR3 coding DNA: TGTGCCAGCAGCCCGGGGACAGGGGGCCACACTGAAGCTTTCTTT.

The chain links TRBV15 to TRBJ1-2; tentative D call: TRBD1 (6 bases). This CDR3 has 15 residues. The V end was cut by 4 bases, the J end by 6 bases, with 18 bases between. CDR1 is LNHNV and CDR2 is YYDKDF in the germline V gene (reference sequence). The CDR3 here is CATSTEDGQGHGYTF. CDR3 DNA sequence: TGTGCCACCAGCACCGAGGACGGCCAGGGGCATGGCTACACCTTC.

The chain uses TRBV7-6 and TRBJ2-7; D unresolved. V was clipped by 2 bases and J by 4 bases, with 6 bases between them. Per the germline V gene, CDR1 is SGHVS and CDR2 is FNYEAQ. This CDR3 region has 12 residues. DNA of the CDR3: TGTGCCAGCAGCTTACAACATTACGAGCAGTACTTC. Amino acids: CASSLQHYEQYF.

The chain joins TRBV10-3 to TRBJ2-1, with TRBD1 identical over 8 bases. Germline assignment: CDR1 ENHRY and CDR2 SYGVKD. With V trimmed by 7 bases and J by 2 bases, 4 bases remained unmatched. The CDR3 sequence is 14 residues long. The CDR3 DNA sequence: TGTGCCATCACAGGACAGGGAACCTACAATGAGCAGTTCTTC. Encoded protein: CAITGQGTYNEQFF.